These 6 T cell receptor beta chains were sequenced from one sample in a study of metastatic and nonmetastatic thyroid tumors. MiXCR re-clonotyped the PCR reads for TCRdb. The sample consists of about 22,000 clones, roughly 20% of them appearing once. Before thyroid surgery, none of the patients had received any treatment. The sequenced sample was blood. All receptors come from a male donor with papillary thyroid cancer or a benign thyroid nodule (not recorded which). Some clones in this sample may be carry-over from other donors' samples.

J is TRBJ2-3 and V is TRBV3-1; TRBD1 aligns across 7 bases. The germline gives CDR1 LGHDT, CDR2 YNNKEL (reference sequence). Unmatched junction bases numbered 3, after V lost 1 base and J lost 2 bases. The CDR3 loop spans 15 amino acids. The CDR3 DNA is TGTGCCAGCAGCCAAGGACAGGGCGACACAGATACGCAGTATTTT. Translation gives CASSQGQGDTDTQYF.

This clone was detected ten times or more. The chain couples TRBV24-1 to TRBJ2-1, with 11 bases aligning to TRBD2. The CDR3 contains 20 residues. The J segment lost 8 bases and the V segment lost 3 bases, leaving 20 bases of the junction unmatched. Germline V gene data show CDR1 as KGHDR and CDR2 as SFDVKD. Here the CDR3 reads CATSDPLAGGPSRTNDEQFF. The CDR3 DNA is TGTGCCACCAGTGATCCCCTAGCGGGAGGACCCAGTCGTACAAACGATGAGCAGTTCTTC.

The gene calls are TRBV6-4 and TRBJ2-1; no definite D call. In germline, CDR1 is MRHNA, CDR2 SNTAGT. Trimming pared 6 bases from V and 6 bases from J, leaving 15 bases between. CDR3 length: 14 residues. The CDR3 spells CASSEAPPPNEQFF. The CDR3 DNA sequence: TGTGCCAGCAGCGAAGCGCCACCGCCCAATGAGCAGTTCTTC.

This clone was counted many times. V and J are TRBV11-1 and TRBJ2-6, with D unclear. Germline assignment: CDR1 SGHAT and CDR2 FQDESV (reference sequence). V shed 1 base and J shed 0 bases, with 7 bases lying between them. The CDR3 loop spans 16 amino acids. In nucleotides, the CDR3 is TGTGCCAGCAGCTTAGTCTGGGGCTCTGGGGCCAACGTCCTGACTTTC. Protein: CASSLVWGSGANVLTF.

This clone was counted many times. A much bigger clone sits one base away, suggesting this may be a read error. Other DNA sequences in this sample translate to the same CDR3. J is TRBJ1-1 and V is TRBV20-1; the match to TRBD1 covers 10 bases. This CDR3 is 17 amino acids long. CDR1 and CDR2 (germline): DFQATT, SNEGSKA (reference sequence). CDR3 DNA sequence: TGCAGTGCGGATAACCGGGACAGGGGCGGAGGGCACACTGAAGCCTTCTTT. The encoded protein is CSADNRDRGGGHTEAFF.

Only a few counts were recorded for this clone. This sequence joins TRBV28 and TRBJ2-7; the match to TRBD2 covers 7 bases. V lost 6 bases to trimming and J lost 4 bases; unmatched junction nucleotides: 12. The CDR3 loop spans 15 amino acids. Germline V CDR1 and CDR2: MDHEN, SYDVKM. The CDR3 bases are TGTGCCAGCAGCCCCCTTGCGGGAGTTGTTTACGAGCAGTACTTC. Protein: CASSPLAGVVYEQYF.